Following are 28 T cell receptor beta chains from one sample sequenced in a study of PD-L1 blockade in urothelial cancer. Sequencing used immunoSEQ multiplex PCR; TCRdb keeps in-frame clones, though not all of them. The data hold tens of thousands of clones, with roughly 80% observed a single time. This sample's time point: peripheral blood 6 weeks after treatment start. This specimen consisted of PBMCs, obtained around atezolizumab (anti-PD-L1) treatment. Receptors were obtained from a man in his 70s with urothelial cancer.

This clone was seen a single time. CDR3 protein: CASTFEGLTDEQYF. The CDR3 nucleotides read TGTGCCAGCACTTTTGAGGGACTCACCGACGAGCAGTACTTC. The chain couples TRBV7-2 to TRBJ2-7; perhaps TRBD2 as D (6 bases). The V gene's germline CDR1 is SGHTA and CDR2 FQGNSA. Deletions cut 7 bases from V and 5 bases from J, with 18 bases between. The CDR3 is 14 amino acids.

The rearrangement links TRBV7-2 to TRBJ2-5; TRBD2 aligns across 13 bases. The CDR3 runs to 16 residues. Germline V lookup: CDR1 SGHTA, CDR2 FQGNSA. V dropped 1 base and J dropped 5; count of bases not matched to a gene: 4. This CDR3 is CASSLGLAGGEETQYF. CDR3 nucleotides: TGTGCCAGCAGCTTAGGACTAGCGGGAGGTGAGGAGACCCAGTACTTC.

This clone was counted only a few times. The chain is built from TRBV28 and TRBJ2-1, with 8 positions matching TRBD2. The CDR3 extends over 15 amino acids. J was trimmed by 7 bases and V by 6 bases; bases with no gene match: 11. Germline V lookup: CDR1 MDHEN, CDR2 SYDVKM. The CDR3 is CASSPGASGSNEQFF. DNA of the CDR3: TGTGCCAGCAGCCCTGGGGCTAGCGGGTCTAATGAGCAGTTCTTC.

The rearrangement joins TRBV15 to TRBJ2-7; D not resolved. Germline V gives CDR1 LNHNV, CDR2 YYDKDF (reference sequence). The V end lost 0 bases, the J end lost 6 bases, and 9 bases lay between the germline ends. CDR3 length equals 13 residues. CDR3: CATSRDIESEQYF. The CDR3 nucleotides are TGTGCCACCAGCAGAGATATAGAATCCGAGCAGTACTTC. Full variable domain (missing parts from reference TRBV15 and TRBJ2-7): DAMVIQNPRYQVTQFGKPVTLSCSQTLNHNVMYWYQQKSSQAPKLLFHYYDKDFNNEADTPDNFQSRRPNTSFCFLDIRSPGLGDTAMYLCATSRDIESEQYFGPGTRLTVT.

The chain carries TRBV19 and TRBJ2-3, with D possibly TRBD1 on 5 matching bases. The CDR3 is 16 residues long. The ends were cut back, 5 bases at V and 3 bases at J, with 18 bases in the middle. Germline V CDR1 and CDR2: LNHDA, SQIVND (reference sequence). The DNA of the CDR3 is TGTGCCAGTAGTCCAAACCTAGGGGTTCGAACAGATACGCAGTATTTT. The encoded protein is CASSPNLGVRTDTQYF. Drawing the rest from reference TRBV19 and TRBJ2-3, the complete variable domain is DGGITQSPKYLFRKEGQNVTLSCEQNLNHDAMYWYRQDPGQGLRLIYYSQIVNDFQKGDIAEGYSVSREKKESFPLTVTSAQKNPTAFYLCASSPNLGVRTDTQYFGPGTRLTVL.

DNA for the CDR3: TGTGCCAGCAACCATAGGGGGACTAGCGTCACAGATACGCAGTATTTT. Amino acid sequence: CASNHRGTSVTDTQYF. This chain uses TRBV28 with TRBJ2-3; 10 bases are a match to TRBD2. Per the germline V gene, CDR1 is MDHEN and CDR2 is SYDVKM. The CDR3 extends over 16 amino acids. Unmatched junction bases numbered 9, after V lost 7 bases and J lost 2 bases.

The gene calls are TRBV7-3 and TRBJ2-2; 9 nucleotides match TRBD2. V lost 3 bases, J lost 1 base, and 3 bases stayed unmatched. CDR1 is SGHTA and CDR2 is FQGTGA in the germline V gene. The CDR3 loop spans 16 amino acids. CDR3 in amino acids: CASSLTSGWNTGELFF. CDR3 bases: TGTGCCAGCAGCTTGACTAGCGGATGGAACACCGGGGAGCTGTTTTTT.

The genes are TRBV18 and TRBJ1-1, with D tentatively TRBD1 (5 bases). The germline CDR1 and CDR2 sequences are KGHSH and LQKENI. This CDR3 comprises 14 residues. V shed 3 bases and J shed 6 bases, with 14 bases lying between them. Here the CDR3 reads CASSPMVGEAEAFF. The CDR3 DNA is TGTGCCAGCTCACCTATGGTGGGGGAGGCTGAAGCTTTCTTT.

The J gene is TRBJ2-7, the V gene TRBV7-9; tentatively, D is TRBD2 (5 bases). Germline CDR1 reads SEHNR; CDR2 reads FQNEAQ (reference sequence). V was clipped by 2 bases and J by 0 bases, with 11 bases between them. The CDR3 length is 15 residues. The CDR3 nucleotides read TGTGCCAGCAGCTTAACGGGATCCAGCTCCTACGAGCAGTACTTC. This encodes CASSLTGSSSYEQYF.

The CDR3 region is CATSRDSLRVGYEQYF. The CDR3 nucleotides read TGTGCCACCAGCAGAGACTCGCTGCGGGTAGGCTACGAGCAGTACTTC. This rearrangement joins TRBV15 to TRBJ2-7, with D possibly TRBD2 on 5 matching bases. The ends were cut back, 0 bases at V and 3 bases at J, with 15 bases in the middle. The CDR3 contains 16 residues. Germline V gene lookup returns CDR1 LNHNV and CDR2 YYDKDF (reference sequence). Based on the CDR3 plus reference TRBV15 and TRBJ2-7, the full variable domain is DAMVIQNPRYQVTQFGKPVTLSCSQTLNHNVMYWYQQKSSQAPKLLFHYYDKDFNNEADTPDNFQSRRPNTSFCFLDIRSPGLGDTAMYLCATSRDSLRVGYEQYFGPGTRLTVT.

The chain uses TRBV7-2 and TRBJ2-5; 9 nucleotides match TRBD2. There are 15 residues in the CDR3. CDR1 and CDR2 (germline): SGHTA, FQGNSA. J lost 6 bases, V lost 3 bases, and 8 bases had no gene match. In nucleotides, the CDR3 is TGTGCCAGCAGCTTTACGCGGACTAGCGAGAAGACCCAGTACTTC. This encodes CASSFTRTSEKTQYF.

For this clone: Additional DNA sequences in this sample encode the identical CDR3. V is TRBV7-2 and J is TRBJ1-5; possible D gene TRBD1, 6 bases. This CDR3 has 12 amino acids. Germline V gives CDR1 SGHTA, CDR2 FQGNSA. The V and J ends lost 5 bases and 6 bases respectively, with 8 bases between them. CDR3 coding DNA: TGTGCCAGCAGCGTACAGGGTCAGCCCCAGCATTTT. Its translation: CASSVQGQPQHF.

The chain is built from TRBV11-2 and TRBJ1-1; TRBD1 aligns across 7 bases. CDR3 size: 16 residues. V dropped 6 bases and J dropped 1; count of bases not matched to a gene: 11. The germline gives CDR1 SGHAT, CDR2 FQNNGV. CDR3 bases: TGTGCCAGCAGTTTAAAGGACAGGCTGGAGAACACTGAAGCTTTCTTT. Its translation: CASSLKDRLENTEAFF.

The chain carries TRBV6-6 and TRBJ2-4; the D gene is possibly TRBD1 (5 bases). CDR1 and CDR2 from the germline V gene are MNHNY and SVGAGI (reference sequence). The V end was cut by 7 bases, the J end by 8 bases, with 12 bases between. The CDR3 spans 12 residues. CDR3 loop: CASNRLGDIQYF. The CDR3 nucleotides read TGTGCCAGCAACAGGCTAGGGGACATTCAGTACTTC.

The CDR3 region is CASSLGELDLETQYF. CDR3 DNA sequence: TGTGCCAGCAGCTTGGGTGAACTAGATCTGGAGACCCAGTACTTC. The gene calls are TRBV5-4 and TRBJ2-5; a weak D match, TRBD2 (5 bases). Germline CDR1 is SGHNT and CDR2 is YYREEE (reference sequence). The CDR3 consists of 15 residues. V dropped 0 bases and J dropped 5 bases, with 14 bases sitting between them.

This rearrangement joins TRBV19 to TRBJ2-7; D may be TRBD1 (5 bases). Trimming left V 4 bases short and J 2 bases short, with 12 bases between. From germline, CDR1 is LNHDA and CDR2 SQIVND (reference sequence). The CDR3 covers 14 residues. Here the CDR3 DNA reads TGTGCCAGTAGTAGGGGCAGTCAGACCTACGAGCAGTACTTC. It is translated as CASSRGSQTYEQYF. The complete variable domain, with remaining parts taken from reference TRBV19 and TRBJ2-7, reads DGGITQSPKYLFRKEGQNVTLSCEQNLNHDAMYWYRQDPGQGLRLIYYSQIVNDFQKGDIAEGYSVSREKKESFPLTVTSAQKNPTAFYLCASSRGSQTYEQYFGPGTRLTVT.

The rearrangement links TRBV6-4 to TRBJ2-1; 7 bases line up with TRBD2. The germline V gene encodes CDR1 MRHNA and CDR2 SNTAGT. The V and J ends lost 5 bases and 8 bases, in that order; junction bases with no gene match: 12. The CDR3 has 15 residues. The CDR3 here is CASSPLGGSVDEQFF. Here the CDR3 DNA reads TGTGCCAGCAGTCCACTCGGCGGGAGTGTCGATGAGCAGTTCTTC.

V is TRBV4-1 and J is TRBJ1-1; 8 bases align to TRBD1. Trimming took 4 bases from V and 2 from J; bases not matched to a gene: 9. CDR3 length equals 16 residues. In germline, CDR1 is MGHRA, CDR2 YSYEKL. The CDR3 nucleotides are TGCGCCAGCAGCCTTCGGACAGGGAATATTAACACTGAAGCTTTCTTT. Its protein product is CASSLRTGNINTEAFF.

In this sample, this clone turned up once. This sequence joins TRBV11-2 and TRBJ2-7; D is undetermined. This CDR3 region has 12 residues. The germline V gene encodes CDR1 SGHAT and CDR2 FQNNGV. Trimming stripped 3 bases from V and 5 bases from J, with 8 bases between. The CDR3 sequence: CASSFSQDEQYF. The CDR3 DNA reads as TGTGCCAGCAGCTTTAGTCAGGACGAGCAGTACTTC.

This rearrangement joins TRBV29-1 to TRBJ2-3; a possible D gene is TRBD2 (5 bases). Germline CDR1 SQVTM, CDR2 ANQGSEA. V was pared by 5 bases and J by 1 base, with 10 bases between. The CDR3 sequence is 13 residues long. CDR3 nucleotide sequence: TGCAGCGTTTTGGGGAGAGGCACAGATACGCAGTATTTT. It yields the protein CSVLGRGTDTQYF.

The V call is TRBV5-1, the J call TRBJ2-3; D gene ambiguous. The CDR3 loop spans 13 amino acids. Trimming shortened V by 6 bases and J by 5 bases, and 13 bases separated the two germline ends. The V gene's germline CDR1 is SGHRS and CDR2 YFSETQ. CDR3 amino acids: CASMVVSGDTQYF. Written as DNA, the CDR3 is TGCGCCAGCATGGTCGTTTCGGGAGATACGCAGTATTTT.

This clone has a handful of counts. The chain uses TRBV9 and TRBJ2-2; 10 nucleotides agree with TRBD1. Trimming at V came to 0 bases and at J to 4 bases, leaving 6 bases not matched to a gene. The CDR3 length is 17 residues. The germline CDR1 and CDR2 sequences are SGDLS and YYNGEE. The CDR3 DNA sequence: TGTGCCAGCAGCGTAGCTACCGGGACAGGGGTCACCGGGGAGCTGTTTTTT. Translation: CASSVATGTGVTGELFF.

The chain carries TRBV11-2 and TRBJ2-1; possible D gene TRBD2, 6 bases. CDR1 is SGHAT, CDR2 FQNNGV, per germline. Trimming pared 1 base from V and 7 bases from J, leaving 14 bases between. The CDR3 covers 15 residues. CDR3 amino acids: CASSLVETRFNEQFF. CDR3 nucleotide sequence: TGTGCCAGCAGCTTAGTGGAGACTAGGTTTAATGAGCAGTTCTTC.

This clone came up once. The chain joins TRBV29-1 to TRBJ2-7; D remains ambiguous. The CDR3 covers 14 residues. Germline values: CDR1 SQVTM, CDR2 ANQGSEA. The ends were cut back, 3 bases at V and 2 bases at J, with 14 bases in the middle. CDR3 in amino acids: CSVESLTYPYEQYF. The CDR3 nucleotides read TGCAGCGTTGAGTCTTTAACATACCCCTACGAGCAGTACTTC.

V usage is TRBV28 and J usage is TRBJ1-2; D not resolved. The V end lost 7 bases, the J end lost 4 bases, and 10 bases lay between the germline ends. Germline assignment: CDR1 MDHEN and CDR2 SYDVKM. CDR3 length: 12 residues. The CDR3 DNA is TGTGCCAGCAAGAGGTACCTCTATGGCTACACCTTC. As protein: CASKRYLYGYTF.

The chain joins TRBV4-2 to TRBJ2-1; 9 bases fit TRBD1. The CDR3 extends over 19 amino acids. The V gene end was trimmed by 1 base and the J gene end by 4 bases; junction bases not matched to a gene: 14. CDR1 and CDR2 from the germline V gene are LGHNA and YNFKEQ. The CDR3 DNA reads TGTGCCAGCAGCCAAGTCTGGGGGGTGGGGACAGGGTCTTACAATGAGCAGTTCTTC. Translating gives CASSQVWGVGTGSYNEQFF.

In this sample, this clone turned up once. The chain has TRBV28 and TRBJ1-5; a weak D match, TRBD1 (6 bases). V lost 7 bases to trimming and J lost 4 bases, with 17 bases between them. CDR1 and CDR2 from the germline V gene are MDHEN and SYDVKM. The CDR3 is made up of 15 amino acids. CDR3 DNA: TGTGCCAGCATCCGGGGGGGGCGCGAGAATCAGCCCCAGCATTTT. Translated, it gives CASIRGGRENQPQHF.

This chain joins TRBV15 and TRBJ2-7; TRBD1 aligns across 9 bases. Looked up from germline, CDR1 is LNHNV and CDR2 is YYDKDF (reference sequence). CDR3 size: 15 residues. J gave up 2 bases and V 3 bases, and 5 bases lay outside the gene matches. CDR3 loop: CATSRGTGPTYEQYF. DNA of the CDR3: TGTGCCACCAGCAGGGGGACAGGGCCGACCTACGAGCAGTACTTC.